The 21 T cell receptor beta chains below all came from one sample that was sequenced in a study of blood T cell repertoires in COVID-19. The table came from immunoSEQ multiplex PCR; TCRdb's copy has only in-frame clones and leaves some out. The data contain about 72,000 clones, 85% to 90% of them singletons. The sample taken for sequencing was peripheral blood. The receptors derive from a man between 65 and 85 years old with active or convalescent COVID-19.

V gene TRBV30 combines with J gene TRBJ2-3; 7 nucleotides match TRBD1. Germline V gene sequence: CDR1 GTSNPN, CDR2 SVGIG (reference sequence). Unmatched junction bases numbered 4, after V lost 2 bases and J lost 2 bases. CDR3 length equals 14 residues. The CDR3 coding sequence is TGTGCCTGGAGTAGGGACAGTATCACAGATACGCAGTATTTT. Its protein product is CAWSRDSITDTQYF.

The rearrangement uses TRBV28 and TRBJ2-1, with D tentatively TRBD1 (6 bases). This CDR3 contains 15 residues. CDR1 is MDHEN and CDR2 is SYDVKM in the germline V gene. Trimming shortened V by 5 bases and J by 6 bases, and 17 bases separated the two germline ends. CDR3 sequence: CASSLNRVETNEQFF. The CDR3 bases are TGTGCCAGCAGTCTCAACAGGGTTGAGACCAATGAGCAGTTCTTC.

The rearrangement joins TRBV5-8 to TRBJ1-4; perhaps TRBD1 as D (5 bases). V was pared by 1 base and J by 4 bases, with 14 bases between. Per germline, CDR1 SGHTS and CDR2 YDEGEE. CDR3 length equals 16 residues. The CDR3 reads CASSLKTAGFNEKLFF. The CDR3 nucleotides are TGTGCCAGCAGCTTGAAGACAGCTGGATTTAATGAAAAACTGTTTTTT.

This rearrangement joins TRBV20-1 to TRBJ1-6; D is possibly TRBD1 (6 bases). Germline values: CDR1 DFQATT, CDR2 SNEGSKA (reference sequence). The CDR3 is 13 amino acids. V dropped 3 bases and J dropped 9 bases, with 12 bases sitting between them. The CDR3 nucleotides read TGCAGTGCTAGTGTACAGGGCGGTTCACCCCTCCACTTT. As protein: CSASVQGGSPLHF.

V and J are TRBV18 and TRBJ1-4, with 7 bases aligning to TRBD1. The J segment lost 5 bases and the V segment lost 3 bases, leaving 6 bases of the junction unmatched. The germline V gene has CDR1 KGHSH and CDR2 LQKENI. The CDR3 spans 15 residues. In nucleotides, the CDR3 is TGTGCCAGCTCACCCCCGGGACAGAGAAATGAAAAACTGTTTTTT. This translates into CASSPPGQRNEKLFF.

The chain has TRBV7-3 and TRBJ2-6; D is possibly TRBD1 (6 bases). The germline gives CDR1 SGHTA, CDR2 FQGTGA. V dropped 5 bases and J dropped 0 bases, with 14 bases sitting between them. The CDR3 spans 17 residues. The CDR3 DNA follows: TGTGCCAGCAGCCCTGTGGGGGCCTTCTCTGGGGCCAACGTCCTGACTTTC. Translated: CASSPVGAFSGANVLTF. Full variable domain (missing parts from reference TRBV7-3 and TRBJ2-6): GAGVSQTPSNKVTEKGKYVELRCDPISGHTALYWYRQSLGQGPEFLIYFQGTGAADDSGLPNDRFFAVRPEGSVSTLKIQRTERGDSAVYLCASSPVGAFSGANVLTFGAGSRLTVL.

The CDR3 bases are TGCAGCGTCTTCGATAAGACAGGGGGCTTATACAATGAGCAGTTCTTC. Translating gives CSVFDKTGGLYNEQFF. The V call is TRBV29-1, the J call TRBJ2-1; 10 bases line up with TRBD1. CDR1 and CDR2 (germline): SQVTM, ANQGSEA. The CDR3 extends over 16 amino acids. J was trimmed by 4 bases and V by 6 bases; bases with no gene match: 12.

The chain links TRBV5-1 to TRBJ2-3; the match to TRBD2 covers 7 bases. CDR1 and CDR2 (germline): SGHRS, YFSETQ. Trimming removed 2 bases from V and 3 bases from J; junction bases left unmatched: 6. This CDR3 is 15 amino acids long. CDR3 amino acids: CASSFGAGSTDTQYF. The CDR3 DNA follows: TGCGCCAGCAGCTTCGGAGCGGGAAGTACAGATACGCAGTATTTT.

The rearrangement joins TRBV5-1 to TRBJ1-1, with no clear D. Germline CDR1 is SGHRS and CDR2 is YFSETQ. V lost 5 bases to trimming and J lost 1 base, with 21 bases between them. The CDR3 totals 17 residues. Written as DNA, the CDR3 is TGCGCCAGCAGTTTAGTCTCGACTTTCCAATCGAACACTGAAGCTTTCTTT. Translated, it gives CASSLVSTFQSNTEAFF. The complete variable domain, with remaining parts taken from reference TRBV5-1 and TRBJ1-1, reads KAGVTQTPRYLIKTRGQQVTLSCSPISGHRSVSWYQQTPGQGLQFLFEYFSETQRNKGNFPGRFSGRQFSNSRSEMNVSTLELGDSALYLCASSLVSTFQSNTEAFFGQGTRLTVV.

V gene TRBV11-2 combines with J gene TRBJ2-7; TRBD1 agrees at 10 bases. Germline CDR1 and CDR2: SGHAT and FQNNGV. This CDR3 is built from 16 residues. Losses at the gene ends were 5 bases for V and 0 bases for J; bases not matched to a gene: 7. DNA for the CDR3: TGTGCCAGCAGCGACCCGGGACAGGGGAGCTCCTACGAGCAGTACTTC. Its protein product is CASSDPGQGSSYEQYF.

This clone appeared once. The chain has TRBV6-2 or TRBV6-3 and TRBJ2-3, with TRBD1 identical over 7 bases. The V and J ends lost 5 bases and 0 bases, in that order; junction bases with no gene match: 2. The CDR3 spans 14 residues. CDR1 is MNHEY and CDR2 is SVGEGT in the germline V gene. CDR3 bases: TGTGCCAGCAGTCGGACAGGTAGCACAGATACGCAGTATTTT. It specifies CASSRTGSTDTQYF.

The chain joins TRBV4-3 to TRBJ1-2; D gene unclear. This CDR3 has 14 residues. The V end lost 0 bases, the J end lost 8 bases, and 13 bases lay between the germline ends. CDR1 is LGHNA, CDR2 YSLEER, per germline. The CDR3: CASSQDALGGGYTF. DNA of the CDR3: TGCGCCAGCAGCCAAGATGCACTAGGCGGCGGCTACACCTTC.

The CDR3 spells CAWSRDNYNEQFF. Written as DNA, the CDR3 is TGTGCCTGGAGTCGCGACAACTACAATGAGCAGTTCTTC. The J gene is TRBJ2-1, the V gene TRBV30; D call uncertain. The CDR3 is made up of 13 amino acids. V was shortened by 2 bases and J by 3 bases, with 8 bases between the two germline ends. CDR1 GTSNPN and CDR2 SVGIG come from the germline V gene (reference sequence). The variable domain in full, with the rest retrieved from reference TRBV30 and TRBJ2-1, is SQTIHQWPATLVQPVGSPLSLECTVEGTSNPNLYWYRQAAGRGLQLLFYSVGIGQISSEVPQNLSASRPQDRQFILSSKKLLLSDSGFYLCAWSRDNYNEQFFGPGTRLTVL.

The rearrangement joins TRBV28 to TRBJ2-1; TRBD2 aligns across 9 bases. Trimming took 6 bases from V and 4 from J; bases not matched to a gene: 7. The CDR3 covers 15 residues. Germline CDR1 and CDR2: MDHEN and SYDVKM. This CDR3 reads CASRDTSGLYNEQFF. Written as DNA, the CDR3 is TGTGCCAGCAGGGATACTAGCGGGCTATACAATGAGCAGTTCTTC.

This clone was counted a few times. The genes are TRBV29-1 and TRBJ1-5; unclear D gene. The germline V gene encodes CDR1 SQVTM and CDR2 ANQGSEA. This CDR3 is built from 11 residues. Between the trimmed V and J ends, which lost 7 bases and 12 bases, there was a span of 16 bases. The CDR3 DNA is TGCAGCGCTCTGGAAGAGGGTTACCAGCATTTT. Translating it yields CSALEEGYQHF.

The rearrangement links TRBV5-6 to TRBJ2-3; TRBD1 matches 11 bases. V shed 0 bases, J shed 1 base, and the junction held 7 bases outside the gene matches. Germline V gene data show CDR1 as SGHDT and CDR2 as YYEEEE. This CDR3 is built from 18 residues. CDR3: CASSLDLGTGGRTDTQYF. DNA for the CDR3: TGTGCCAGCAGCTTGGATCTTGGGACAGGGGGACGCACAGATACGCAGTATTTT.

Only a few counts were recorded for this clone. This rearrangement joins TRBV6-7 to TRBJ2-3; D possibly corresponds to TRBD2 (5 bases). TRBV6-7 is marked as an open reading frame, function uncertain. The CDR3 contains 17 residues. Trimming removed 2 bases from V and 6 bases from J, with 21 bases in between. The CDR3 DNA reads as TGTGCCAGCAGTTACATCAATATTTGGTTCTGGGAGGATACGCAGTATTTT. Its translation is CASSYINIWFWEDTQYF.

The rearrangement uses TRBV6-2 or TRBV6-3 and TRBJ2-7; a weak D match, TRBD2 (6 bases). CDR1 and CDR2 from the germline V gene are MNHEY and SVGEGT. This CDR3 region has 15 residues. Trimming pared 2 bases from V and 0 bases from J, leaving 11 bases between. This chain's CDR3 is CASSYAGRSSYEQYF. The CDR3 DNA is TGTGCCAGCAGTTACGCGGGGAGAAGCTCCTACGAGCAGTACTTC.

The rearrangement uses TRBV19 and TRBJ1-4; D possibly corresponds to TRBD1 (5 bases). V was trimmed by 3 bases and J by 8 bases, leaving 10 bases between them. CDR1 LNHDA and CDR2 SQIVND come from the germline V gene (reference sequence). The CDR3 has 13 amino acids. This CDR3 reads CASSISTVEKLFF. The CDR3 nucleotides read TGTGCCAGTAGTATCTCGACAGTCGAAAAACTGTTTTTT.

The CDR3 nucleotides are TGTGCCAGTAGCGGACAGCGTAGTGAAGCTTTCTTT. It translates to CASSGQRSEAFF. The chain recombines TRBV19 with TRBJ1-1; tentatively, D is TRBD1 (6 bases). This CDR3 has 12 residues. The V end was cut by 6 bases, the J end by 7 bases, with 12 bases between. Per germline, CDR1 LNHDA and CDR2 SQIVND (reference sequence).

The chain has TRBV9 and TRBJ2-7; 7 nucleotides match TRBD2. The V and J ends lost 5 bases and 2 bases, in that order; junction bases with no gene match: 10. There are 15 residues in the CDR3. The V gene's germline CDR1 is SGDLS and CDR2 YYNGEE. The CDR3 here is CASSGAPSGTYEQYF. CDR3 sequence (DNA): TGTGCCAGCAGTGGAGCCCCTAGCGGTACCTACGAGCAGTACTTC.